Detailed here is one TCR beta chain. Its antigen remains unknown. What made the TCR beta cDNA was 5'RACE template switching with UMIs. TCRdb reprocessed the 5' RACE reads, with one entry per CDR3 protein and no DNA. The sample includes 150,000 to 180,000 distinct CDR3 sequences. These data come from a study of T cells expressing NK-cell markers. Study-level findings and limits: In a few donors, these clonotypes also led the CD3+CD56-NKG2C+ fraction. There remained a lack of clarity about HCMV specificity of expanded NKG2C+ T cell clones. Five or six donors showed dominant NKG2C+ clonotypes comprising roughly 1.0-7.0% of their CD8+ T cells.

The CDR3 extends over 15 amino acids. Germline V CDR1 and CDR2: SGHRS, YFSETQ. The rearrangement links TRBV5-1 to TRBJ1-2; the TCRdb D gene call, TRBD1, has no DNA to confirm it. Sequencing was performed on blood T cells: a sorted CD56 or NKG2C T cell subset, CD4+ or CD8+ T cells, or bulk PBMC T cells (not recorded which). The origin of this receptor is a woman in her fifties or sixties in good health. Here the CDR3 reads CASSTGQEANYGYTF.